These 32 T cell receptor beta chains were sequenced from one sample in a study of blood T cell repertoires in COVID-19. Measured with immunoSEQ multiplex PCR; TCRdb has only the in-frame clones, and not every one. The repertoire holds under 300,000 clones, with around 87% as singletons. The sample comprised PBMCs or T cells enriched from blood (not recorded which). The receptors shown here come from a woman between 50 and 59 years old who had recovered from COVID-19.

This clone was observed a few times. The V gene is TRBV27, the J gene TRBJ2-7, with D unresolved. Per the germline V gene, CDR1 is MNHEY and CDR2 is SMNVEV (reference sequence). The CDR3 runs 13 residues. Trimming took 6 bases from V and 0 from J, leaving 9 bases between them. CDR3 DNA: TGTGCCAGCAGCCGACAAAGCTCCTACGAGCAGTACTTC. Protein sequence: CASSRQSSYEQYF.

This chain uses TRBV7-2 with TRBJ2-1; 12 nucleotides align to TRBD2. The CDR3 is 18 residues long. Germline CDR1 SGHTA, CDR2 FQGNSA. Trimming cost V 2 bases and J 4 bases; bases outside gene matches: 9. CDR3 sequence (DNA): TGTGCCAGCAGCTTAACCGCACTAGCGGGAGGTGGGTACAATGAGCAGTTCTTC. As protein: CASSLTALAGGGYNEQFF.

The rearrangement uses TRBV11-2 and TRBJ1-1, with D tentatively TRBD1 (5 bases). This CDR3 is built from 14 residues. V dropped 7 bases and J dropped 5 bases, with 17 bases sitting between them. Germline V lookup: CDR1 SGHAT, CDR2 FQNNGV. CDR3 in DNA: TGTGCCAGCACCCTGCGGCAGGGAAGGACTGAAGCTTTCTTT. Its translation is CASTLRQGRTEAFF.

This chain joins TRBV19 and TRBJ2-7; 12 bases are shared with TRBD2. The CDR3 is 15 amino acids. Germline V gives CDR1 LNHDA, CDR2 SQIVND (reference sequence). Trimming at V came to 3 bases and at J to 7 bases, leaving 7 bases not matched to a gene. CDR3 region: CASSMLLAGGQEQYF. The CDR3 DNA sequence: TGTGCCAGTAGTATGTTACTAGCGGGAGGTCAAGAGCAGTACTTC.

This clone was seen once. The chain uses TRBV7-2 and TRBJ1-4; 7 bases line up with TRBD1. Germline V gives CDR1 SGHTA, CDR2 FQGNSA. The CDR3 is 13 residues long. Trimming took 5 bases from V and 7 from J; bases not matched to a gene: 4. The CDR3 reads CASSLDRVEKLFF. The CDR3 DNA reads TGTGCCAGCAGCCTCGACAGGGTTGAAAAACTGTTTTTT.

This chain joins TRBV5-4 and TRBJ2-1; 7 nucleotides align to TRBD2. The germline gives CDR1 SGHNT, CDR2 YYREEE (reference sequence). This CDR3 contains 16 residues. Trimming took 0 bases from V and 2 from J; bases not matched to a gene: 5. This chain's CDR3 is CASSLGASGAYNEQFF. The CDR3 coding sequence is TGTGCCAGCAGCTTGGGGGCTAGCGGAGCCTACAATGAGCAGTTCTTC. Variable domain in full (rest from reference TRBV5-4 and TRBJ2-1): ETGVTQSPTHLIKTRGQQVTLRCSSQSGHNTVSWYQQALGQGPQFIFQYYREEENGRGNFPPRFSGLQFPNYSSELNVNALELDDSALYLCASSLGASGAYNEQFFGPGTRLTVL.

The V and J genes are TRBV2 and TRBJ1-1; 8 positions match TRBD1. Germline V gene data show CDR1 as SNHLY and CDR2 as FYNNEI. This CDR3 spans 16 amino acids. V trimming: 4 bases; J trimming: 3 bases; junction bases outside the gene matches: 10. In DNA form, the CDR3 reads TGTGCCAGCAGTGTGGGGCGCAGGGGGCGGGACACTGAAGCTTTCTTT. Translated, it gives CASSVGRRGRDTEAFF.

The genes are TRBV28 and TRBJ2-7, with 8 bases aligning to TRBD1. Losses at the gene ends were 5 bases for V and 2 bases for J; bases not matched to a gene: 14. Germline V gives CDR1 MDHEN, CDR2 SYDVKM. This CDR3 has 17 amino acids. This CDR3 reads CASSPTLRQGQPYEQYF. The CDR3 DNA reads TGTGCCAGCAGTCCGACCCTTCGACAGGGGCAGCCCTACGAGCAGTACTTC.

The CDR3 DNA reads TGTGCCAGCAGTTACGGTCAGGCGGGTAACACTGAAGCTTTCTTT. The encoded protein is CASSYGQAGNTEAFF. This chain uses TRBV6-2 or TRBV6-3 with TRBJ1-1; no firm D call. Trimming stripped 2 bases from V and 2 bases from J, with 12 bases between. There are 15 residues in the CDR3. CDR1 and CDR2 (germline): MNHEY, SVGEGT.

The chain is built from TRBV5-1 and TRBJ2-3; D is ambiguous. Trimming shortened V by 3 bases and J by 1 base, and 9 bases separated the two germline ends. CDR3 size: 14 residues. Germline loops: CDR1 SGHRS, CDR2 YFSETQ. CDR3 in amino acids: CASSSNSRTDTQYF. The CDR3 nucleotides read TGCGCCAGCAGCTCTAACTCCCGCACAGATACGCAGTATTTT. The full variable domain, in which reference TRBV5-1 and TRBJ2-3 provide the parts outside the CDR3, is KAGVTQTPRYLIKTRGQQVTLSCSPISGHRSVSWYQQTPGQGLQFLFEYFSETQRNKGNFPGRFSGRQFSNSRSEMNVSTLELGDSALYLCASSSNSRTDTQYFGPGTRLTVL.

This rearrangement joins TRBV7-8 to TRBJ1-5; D is undetermined. The V end lost 5 bases, the J end lost 6 bases, and 17 bases lay between the germline ends. Germline V gene lookup returns CDR1 SGHVS and CDR2 FQNEAQ. This CDR3 is 15 amino acids long. In nucleotides, the CDR3 is TGTGCCAGCAGCCCCGCGAGGGTGGGCAGTCAGCCCCAGCATTTT. Translated, it gives CASSPARVGSQPQHF.

The CDR3 reads CAWSAGANSGKLFF. CDR3 nucleotide sequence: TGTGCCTGGAGCGCGGGAGCTAACTCCGGAAAACTGTTTTTT. This chain links TRBV30 with TRBJ1-4, with D unresolved. The CDR3 has 14 amino acids. The ends were cut back, 3 bases at V and 10 bases at J, with 18 bases in the middle. Germline CDR1 and CDR2: GTSNPN and SVGIG (reference sequence).

The V call is TRBV28, the J call TRBJ1-6; 7 nucleotides line up with TRBD1. The V gene end was trimmed by 5 bases and the J gene end by 10 bases; junction bases not matched to a gene: 8. The CDR3 has 14 amino acids. Germline-derived CDR1 and CDR2 are MDHEN and SYDVKM. The CDR3 reads CASSPRTGRSPLHF. The CDR3 nucleotides read TGTGCCAGCAGTCCCCGGACAGGACGCTCACCCCTCCACTTT.

V and J are TRBV3-1 (or the pseudogene TRBV3-2) and TRBJ1-2; 7 nucleotides line up with TRBD1. CDR3 length equals 13 residues. V was clipped by 6 bases and J by 4 bases; unmatched bases: 5. CDR1 and CDR2 (germline): LGHDT, YNNKEL (reference sequence). As DNA, the CDR3 is TGTGCCAGCAGTCCGGGACAGAGCTATGGCTACACCTTC. Translated, it gives CASSPGQSYGYTF.

The chain recombines TRBV30 with TRBJ2-7; a weak D match, TRBD1 (6 bases). CDR3 length: 16 amino acids. CDR1 is GTSNPN, CDR2 SVGIG, per germline (reference sequence). Between the trimmed V and J ends, which lost 3 bases and 4 bases, there was a span of 22 bases. The CDR3 region has the DNA TGTGCCTGGAGCGGACCCTCCACAGGGTTAGGATACGAGCAGTACTTC. Its translation: CAWSGPSTGLGYEQYF.

This chain connects TRBV4-1 to TRBJ2-1; 7 bases are shared with TRBD2. The CDR3 contains 14 residues. V trimming: 1 base; J trimming: 7 bases; junction bases outside the gene matches: 4. Germline assignment: CDR1 MGHRA and CDR2 YSYEKL. In DNA form, the CDR3 reads TGCGCCAGCAGCCAAGCGCTAGCGGTTAATGAGCAGTTCTTC. Residues: CASSQALAVNEQFF.

The chain couples TRBV7-9 to TRBJ2-5; weak D call: TRBD1 (6 bases). The germline CDR1 and CDR2 sequences are SEHNR and FQNEAQ (reference sequence). V was pared by 2 bases and J by 2 bases, with 9 bases between. The CDR3 sequence is 14 residues long. DNA for the CDR3: TGTGCCAGCAGCTTACTGAGGGGGCAAGAGACCCAGTACTTC. Residues: CASSLLRGQETQYF.

V and J are TRBV5-1 and TRBJ2-2; TRBD2 might be the D (5 bases). The CDR3 extends over 14 amino acids. Germline V CDR1 and CDR2: SGHRS, YFSETQ. The CDR3 loop reads CATRLDISAGELFF. The CDR3 region has the DNA TGCGCTACCAGGCTAGATATTAGCGCCGGGGAGCTGTTTTTT.

This sequence joins TRBV10-3 and TRBJ1-3; 9 bases are a match to TRBD1. The CDR3 totals 16 residues. CDR1 and CDR2 from the germline V gene are ENHRY and SYGVKD. Trimming took 9 bases from V and 4 from J; bases not matched to a gene: 13. The CDR3, as DNA: TGTGCCATTCGGGGACAGGGCATATTCTCCGGAAACACCATATATTTT. Translation gives CAIRGQGIFSGNTIYF.

This chain links TRBV11-2 with TRBJ2-5; TRBD1 matches 8 bases. Germline CDR1 reads SGHAT; CDR2 reads FQNNGV. The ends lost 4 bases at V and 5 bases at J; junction bases unmatched: 6. This CDR3 comprises 14 residues. The CDR3 loop is CASSYTTGVETQYF. The CDR3 DNA reads as TGTGCCAGCAGCTACACGACAGGGGTGGAGACCCAGTACTTC.

The genes are TRBV28 and TRBJ1-5; perhaps TRBD1 as D (6 bases). The CDR3 sequence is 14 residues long. The germline V gene encodes CDR1 MDHEN and CDR2 SYDVKM. V was pared by 5 bases and J by 1 base, with 9 bases between. In DNA form, the CDR3 reads TGTGCCAGCAGTCTCGACAGGAGCAATCAGCCCCAGCATTTT. As protein: CASSLDRSNQPQHF.

V usage is TRBV3-1 (or the pseudogene TRBV3-2) and J usage is TRBJ2-3, with 10 bases identical to TRBD2. Germline values: CDR1 LGHDT, CDR2 YNNKEL (reference sequence). The V and J ends lost 1 base and 6 bases, in that order; junction bases with no gene match: 7. This CDR3 is 16 amino acids long. CDR3 loop: CASSQGLAGGWDTQYF. CDR3 bases: TGTGCCAGCAGCCAAGGTTTAGCGGGAGGTTGGGATACGCAGTATTTT.

This chain uses TRBV10-3 with TRBJ1-6, with TRBD1 identical over 8 bases. Germline V gene data show CDR1 as ENHRY and CDR2 as SYGVKD. The CDR3 consists of 16 residues. Unmatched junction bases numbered 10, after V lost 5 bases and J lost 7 bases. CDR3: CAISYAITGGNSPLHF. Here the CDR3 DNA reads TGTGCCATCAGTTACGCGATTACAGGGGGAAATTCACCCCTCCACTTT.

V and J are TRBV27 and TRBJ2-4; 10 bases are a match to TRBD2. Germline trimming cut 5 bases from V and 4 bases from J; bases unmatched to any gene: 14. The CDR3 is 18 amino acids. Germline V lookup: CDR1 MNHEY, CDR2 SMNVEV (reference sequence). CDR3 region: CASSPSSGSNPEKNIQYF. The CDR3 bases are TGTGCCAGCAGTCCGTCTAGCGGGAGTAACCCCGAGAAAAACATTCAGTACTTC.

This clone was observed a handful of times. The genes are TRBV6-5 and TRBJ1-3; no reliable D call. There are 16 residues in the CDR3. V was trimmed by 0 bases and J by 0 bases, leaving 9 bases between them. The germline CDR1 and CDR2 sequences are MNHEY and SVGAGI. CDR3 sequence (DNA): TGTGCCAGCAGTTACTCGGCAGGTCACTCTGGAAACACCATATATTTT. This gives the protein CASSYSAGHSGNTIYF.

The gene calls are TRBV2 and TRBJ2-1; D remains ambiguous. The germline V and J ends were trimmed by 11 bases and 0 bases, with 11 bases remaining between them. Germline-derived CDR1 and CDR2 are SNHLY and FYNNEI. The CDR3 is 13 amino acids. The CDR3 DNA follows: TGTGCCTTCCCGCCGGGCTCCTACAATGAGCAGTTCTTC. Translated: CAFPPGSYNEQFF.

The table lists this clone with a few counts. J is TRBJ1-1 and V is TRBV7-9, with TRBD1 matching over 8 bases. The J segment lost 4 bases and the V segment lost 6 bases, leaving 7 bases of the junction unmatched. The CDR3 has 14 residues. The germline gives CDR1 SEHNR, CDR2 FQNEAQ (reference sequence). CDR3 in DNA: TGTGCCAGCAGTATGACAGGGGCAAGCACTGAAGCTTTCTTT. This gives the protein CASSMTGASTEAFF.

The chain carries TRBV11-3 and TRBJ2-1; the match to TRBD2 covers 10 bases. CDR1 and CDR2 from the germline V gene are SGHNT and YENEEA. V lost 1 base and J lost 4; bases outside the gene matches: 4. The CDR3 spans 16 residues. CDR3 residues: CASSLVGTSDYNEQFF. As DNA, the CDR3 is TGTGCCAGCAGCTTAGTCGGGACTAGCGATTACAATGAGCAGTTCTTC. Complete variable domain (other parts from reference TRBV11-3 and TRBJ2-1): EAGVVQSPRYKIIEKKQPVAFWCNPISGHNTLYWYLQNLGQGPELLIRYENEEAVDDSQLPKDRFSAERLKGVDSTLKIQPAELGDSAVYLCASSLVGTSDYNEQFFGPGTRLTVL.

The chain uses TRBV2 and TRBJ2-5, with TRBD2 identical over 9 bases. J lost 5 bases, V lost 1 base, and 5 bases had no gene match. The CDR3 covers 15 residues. The germline CDR1 and CDR2 sequences are SNHLY and FYNNEI. The CDR3 nucleotides are TGTGCCAGCAGTGAAGGGGCGGGAGGGGCGGAGACCCAGTACTTC. Protein: CASSEGAGGAETQYF.

The V gene is TRBV19, the J gene TRBJ1-1; D call uncertain. Trimming shortened V by 1 base and J by 3 bases, and 6 bases separated the two germline ends. There are 13 residues in the CDR3. Germline CDR1 and CDR2: LNHDA and SQIVND (reference sequence). The CDR3 region has the DNA TGTGCCAGTAGTATAGGAGCCGACACTGAAGCTTTCTTT. Protein product: CASSIGADTEAFF.

V usage is TRBV5-1 and J usage is TRBJ2-7; 15 bases fit TRBD2. The germline V gene encodes CDR1 SGHRS and CDR2 YFSETQ. This CDR3 has 15 residues. The trim removed 4 bases at V and 6 bases at J, leaving 5 bases unmatched. CDR3 nucleotide sequence: TGCGCCAGCAGCACCGGGACTAGCGGGAGGAGCGAGCAGTACTTC. This gives the protein CASSTGTSGRSEQYF.

Here the CDR3 DNA reads TGTGCCAGCAGCCAACGGACAGGGGTCAATCAGCCCCAGCATTTT. Translating it yields CASSQRTGVNQPQHF. The chain joins TRBV28 to TRBJ1-5; TRBD1 matches 9 bases. The germline V gene has CDR1 MDHEN and CDR2 SYDVKM. V lost 6 bases to trimming and J lost 3 bases; unmatched junction nucleotides: 6. The CDR3 has 15 amino acids.